One sample yielded the 24 T cell receptor beta chains listed below, sequenced in a study of blood T cells in healthy people across ages (dated by TCRdb to 2013 to 2016). The method was 5' RACE. The sequencer was an Illumina HiSeq 2500. A second PCR of roughly 7 to 11 cycles was performed with a sample-barcoded 5' primer and a J-beta primer mix. The public reads were reanalyzed by TCRdb: fastp trimming at Q25, MiXCR alignment, in-frame beta chains only. Identical CDR3 proteins give one entry, which carries the most common genes and DNA. Across this sample there are 1.5 million to 2 million distinct CDR3 sequences, with approximately 32% seen only once. About 11% of the sample is taken by the ten largest. The sample comprised blood. These receptors originate from a woman in her thirties in good health.

The genes are TRBV20-1 and TRBJ2-1; 9 positions agree with TRBD1. CDR3 length: 17 residues. Trimming removed 6 bases from V and 3 bases from J; junction bases left unmatched: 15. CDR1 is DFQATT, CDR2 SNEGSKA, per germline (reference sequence). CDR3 in DNA: TGCAGTGCCCCGGGACAGGGTAGCGGCTCGTTCTACAATGAGCAGTTCTTC. Encoded protein: CSAPGQGSGSFYNEQFF.

This clonotype came up a few times. The rearrangement joins TRBV5-1 to TRBJ1-2; 8 bases are a match to TRBD1. CDR3 length: 15 residues. Germline trimming cut 6 bases from V and 0 bases from J; bases unmatched to any gene: 7. The germline V gene has CDR1 SGHRS and CDR2 YFSETQ. The CDR3 DNA sequence: TGCGCCAGCACCTGGGGGACAGGAACTAACTATGGCTACACCTTC. Translated: CASTWGTGTNYGYTF.

This clonotype was seen only a few times. The CDR3 coding sequence is TGTGCCAGCAGCCAAGTCGGGGCTAGCGGGAACACCCCGTTTGGTGAGACCCAGTACTTC. Translated: CASSQVGASGNTPFGETQYF. The chain uses TRBV3-1 and TRBJ2-5, with 9 bases aligning to TRBD2. Germline V gene data show CDR1 as LGHDT and CDR2 as YNNKEL (reference sequence). The CDR3 has 20 residues. Trimming took 1 base from V and 5 from J; bases not matched to a gene: 20.

V gene TRBV4-1 combines with J gene TRBJ1-5; unclear D gene. V dropped 0 bases and J dropped 13 bases, with 19 bases sitting between them. This CDR3 contains 15 residues. The germline V gene has CDR1 MGHRA and CDR2 YSYEKL. CDR3 residues: CASSQDSGQGRSQHF. As DNA, the CDR3 is TGCGCCAGCAGCCAAGATAGTGGGCAAGGGAGGTCACAGCATTTT.

The chain is built from TRBV27 and TRBJ2-5; TRBD2 might be the D (6 bases). Germline lookup yields CDR1 MNHEY and CDR2 SMNVEV (reference sequence). The CDR3 sequence is 15 residues long. Trimming took 3 bases from V and 5 from J, leaving 16 bases between them. The CDR3 nucleotides read TGTGCCAGCAGTTTTGTAGCGGCCTTCGGGGAGACCCAGTACTTC. Its protein is CASSFVAAFGETQYF.

This chain links TRBV15 with TRBJ2-2; D possibly corresponds to TRBD2 (5 bases). Trimming took off 0 bases at V and 7 bases at J, with 15 bases between the two ends. The CDR3 has 16 amino acids. The germline CDR1 and CDR2 sequences are LNHNV and YYDKDF (reference sequence). Here the CDR3 reads CATSREEGPLSGELFF. The CDR3 DNA reads TGTGCCACCAGCAGAGAAGAGGGCCCCCTGAGCGGGGAGCTGTTTTTT.

In its sample, this clonotype was seen many times. The chain has TRBV12-3 or TRBV12-4 and TRBJ2-3, with TRBD1 matching over 8 bases. The CDR3 spans 13 residues. The V segment lost 8 bases and the J segment 1 base; nucleotides outside the gene matches: 2. The CDR3 coding sequence is TGTGCCAGCGTGACAGGGGGCACAGATACGCAGTATTTT. Its translation is CASVTGGTDTQYF.

The chain couples TRBV7-9 to TRBJ1-1, with TRBD1 identical over 7 bases. The J segment lost 0 bases and the V segment lost 2 bases, leaving 15 bases of the junction unmatched. Germline CDR1 SEHNR, CDR2 FQNEAQ (reference sequence). This CDR3 region has 19 residues. CDR3 residues: CASSLPPRTGLVVNTEAFF. The CDR3 region has the DNA TGTGCCAGCAGCTTACCCCCTAGGACAGGTTTAGTGGTGAACACTGAAGCTTTCTTT.

This chain uses TRBV20-1 with TRBJ1-1, with no clear D. The germline CDR1 and CDR2 sequences are DFQATT and SNEGSKA (reference sequence). The V end was cut by 6 bases, the J end by 11 bases, with 7 bases between. This CDR3 comprises 8 residues. CDR3 DNA sequence: TGCAGTGCCCTTGGTGCTTTCTTT. It is translated as CSALGAFF.

This clonotype has just a few counts. This chain joins TRBV28 and TRBJ2-4, with TRBD1 matching over 7 bases. Germline loops: CDR1 MDHEN, CDR2 SYDVKM. Losses at the gene ends were 6 bases for V and 13 bases for J; bases not matched to a gene: 15. The CDR3 spans 14 residues. The CDR3 sequence is CASSPPDRLVGQYF. The CDR3 DNA reads TGTGCCAGCAGCCCACCGGACAGGTTGGTGGGGCAGTACTTC.

The rearrangement joins TRBV30 to TRBJ2-5; 8 nucleotides match TRBD2. With V trimmed by 2 bases and J by 5 bases, 4 bases remained unmatched. The CDR3 has 13 amino acids. Germline CDR1 reads GTSNPN; CDR2 reads SVGIG (reference sequence). The CDR3 spells CAWSILAEETQYF. In nucleotides, the CDR3 is TGTGCCTGGAGTATACTAGCGGAGGAGACCCAGTACTTC.

This clonotype was counted between two and nine times. The chain joins TRBV11-2 to TRBJ1-2; D possibly corresponds to TRBD1 (6 bases). Deletions cut 5 bases from V and 4 bases from J, with 14 bases between. CDR3 length: 14 amino acids. Per the germline V gene, CDR1 is SGHAT and CDR2 is FQNNGV. CDR3 residues: CASSPEGGGYGYTF. The CDR3 DNA reads as TGTGCCAGCAGCCCCGAGGGGGGGGGCTATGGCTACACCTTC.

The V call is TRBV6-1, the J call TRBJ2-5; the D is unclear. The J call is in doubt because the DNA end fits TRBJ2-7 better. CDR3 length: 12 amino acids. CDR1 and CDR2 (germline): MNHNS, SASEGT. CDR3 coding DNA: TGTGCCGTAGTGCTACTCAATTACGAGCAGTACTTC. Its protein product is CAVVLLNYEQYF.

Turning to this clonotype: A much larger clone lies a single base off, so this may be a read error. The chain has TRBV27 and TRBJ2-1, with TRBD2 identical over 10 bases. This CDR3 region has 17 residues. Germline CDR1 reads MNHEY; CDR2 reads SMNVEV (reference sequence). V trimming: 7 bases; J trimming: 4 bases; junction bases outside the gene matches: 13. The CDR3 coding sequence is TGTGCCAGCAATGCGAAGCCCAGCGGGAGGGCATACAATGAGCAGTTCTTC. This encodes CASNAKPSGRAYNEQFF.

This chain uses TRBV5-1 with TRBJ2-1; 10 bases map to TRBD2. Germline V CDR1 and CDR2: SGHRS, YFSETQ. J lost 3 bases, V lost 4 bases, and 7 bases had no gene match. The CDR3 consists of 16 residues. The CDR3 is CASSPLWTSGYNEQFF. For the CDR3, the DNA is TGCGCCAGCAGCCCTCTATGGACTAGCGGCTACAATGAGCAGTTCTTC.

Details on this clonotype: This may come from a read error, since a much larger clone is one base off. The chain recombines TRBV29-1 with TRBJ2-5; tentatively, D is TRBD1 (6 bases). The V and J ends lost 7 bases and 5 bases respectively, with 17 bases between them. CDR1 and CDR2 from the germline V gene are SQVTM and ANQGSEA. The CDR3 has 13 residues. The CDR3 loop is CSARTEGSETQYF. As DNA, the CDR3 is TGCAGCGCCCGGACAGAGGGATCCGAGACCCAGTACTTC.

The chain has TRBV20-1 and TRBJ1-2; D remains ambiguous. The germline gives CDR1 DFQATT, CDR2 SNEGSKA (reference sequence). The CDR3 is made up of 11 amino acids. The V end was cut by 1 base, the J end by 8 bases, with 8 bases between. The CDR3 DNA reads as TGCAGTGCTAGAGCTTCCCGCGGCTACACCTTC. Residues: CSARASRGYTF.

The CDR3 spells CASSLNTGYTDTQYF. The CDR3 nucleotides read TGTGCCAGCAGCTTAAACACTGGGTACACAGATACGCAGTATTTT. This chain connects TRBV7-9 to TRBJ2-3; D gene ambiguous. Trimming removed 2 bases from V and 2 bases from J, with 11 bases in between. This CDR3 has 15 amino acids. Looked up from germline, CDR1 is SEHNR and CDR2 is FQNEAQ (reference sequence).

This clonotype was observed a few times. The chain has TRBV27 and TRBJ2-7; 12 nucleotides match TRBD2. Germline CDR1 reads MNHEY; CDR2 reads SMNVEV (reference sequence). V gave up 3 bases and J gave up 2 bases; unmatched junction bases: 5. The CDR3 has 16 amino acids. CDR3 amino acids: CASSFGRTSGAYEQYF. CDR3 coding DNA: TGTGCCAGCAGTTTCGGAAGGACTAGCGGGGCCTACGAGCAGTACTTC.

The gene calls are TRBV15 and TRBJ1-5, with 8 bases lining up with TRBD1. This CDR3 has 15 residues. Germline V gives CDR1 LNHNV, CDR2 YYDKDF (reference sequence). The trim removed 3 bases at V and 4 bases at J, leaving 5 bases unmatched. As DNA, the CDR3 is TGTGCCACCAGCAGGGCCGGGACAGGTAATCAGCCCCAGCATTTT. Its protein is CATSRAGTGNQPQHF.

The chain recombines TRBV29-1 with TRBJ2-5; D gene ambiguous. Germline assignment: CDR1 SQVTM and CDR2 ANQGSEA. This CDR3 spans 10 amino acids. The V gene lost 3 bases and the J gene lost 11 bases, with 10 bases spanning the gap. Here the CDR3 reads CSVDSVEQYF. CDR3 DNA: TGCAGCGTTGACTCTGTGGAGCAGTACTTC.

This clonotype showed up many times. V and J are TRBV20-1 and TRBJ1-6; D gene uncertain. The CDR3 has 13 amino acids. Trimming removed 0 bases at V and 8 bases at J, with 8 bases between. Germline V lookup: CDR1 DFQATT, CDR2 SNEGSKA (reference sequence). The CDR3 coding sequence is TGCAGTGCTAGAGATCCCCCGGATTCACCCCTCCACTTT. It encodes CSARDPPDSPLHF.

This clonotype has a count of ten or more. The V gene is TRBV7-2, the J gene TRBJ1-1, with D maybe TRBD1 (5 bases). V lost 4 bases and J lost 5, with 17 bases in between. The CDR3 has 15 residues. CDR1 SGHTA and CDR2 FQGNSA come from the germline V gene. CDR3 loop: CASSSPGGEGTEAFF. CDR3 bases: TGTGCCAGCAGCTCCCCCGGAGGGGAGGGAACTGAAGCTTTCTTT.

This clonotype was seen once. This chain uses TRBV5-5 with TRBJ2-7; 8 positions match TRBD1. The V gene end was trimmed by 3 bases and the J gene end by 5 bases; junction bases not matched to a gene: 10. CDR3 length: 15 residues. The germline CDR1 and CDR2 sequences are SGHKS and YYEKEE (reference sequence). The CDR3 protein is CASSSSGQGSDEQYF. The DNA of the CDR3 is TGTGCCAGCAGCTCGTCAGGACAGGGAAGTGACGAGCAGTACTTC. Drawing the rest from reference TRBV5-5 and TRBJ2-7, the complete variable domain is DAGVTQSPTHLIKTRGQQVTLRCSPISGHKSVSWYQQVLGQGPQFIFQYYEKEERGRGNFPDRFSARQFPNYSSELNVNALLLGDSALYLCASSSSGQGSDEQYFGPGTRLTVT.